The 20 T cell receptor beta chains presented below share a single source sample, sequenced in a study of T cell responses to AZD1222 COVID-19 vaccine. Assay used: immunoSEQ multiplex PCR; TCRdb lists only in-frame clones, some missing. Of around 72,000 clones listed, around 87% are singletons. Source: peripheral blood, taken on day 0 of AZD1222 vaccination. The receptors were gathered from an adult in good health.

This clone was observed once. The CDR3 DNA reads TGTGCCTGGAATGGACTAGCGGGGAACGAGCAGTACTTC. Amino acid sequence: CAWNGLAGNEQYF. The V and J genes are TRBV30 and TRBJ2-7, with 12 bases that match TRBD2. The length of the CDR3 is 13 residues. Trimming removed 4 bases from V and 5 bases from J; junction bases left unmatched: 3. In germline, CDR1 is GTSNPN, CDR2 SVGIG (reference sequence).

This chain joins TRBV5-1 and TRBJ2-7, with no clear D. The CDR3 sequence is 13 residues long. Trimming cost V 0 bases and J 4 bases, with 8 bases left between them. CDR1 and CDR2 (germline): SGHRS, YFSETQ. The CDR3 loop reads CASSLGPAYEQYF. The DNA for the CDR3 is TGCGCCAGCAGCTTGGGTCCGGCTTACGAGCAGTACTTC.

The rearrangement uses TRBV9 and TRBJ2-6; 9 positions agree with TRBD1. CDR1 is SGDLS, CDR2 YYNGEE, per germline. CDR3 length equals 15 residues. V lost 6 bases to trimming and J lost 1 base; unmatched junction nucleotides: 2. DNA for the CDR3: TGTGCCAGCAACGACAGGGGGTCTGGGGCCAACGTCCTGACTTTC. Translated, it gives CASNDRGSGANVLTF.

In this sample, this clone turned up many times. The chain couples TRBV11-3 to TRBJ2-2, with D maybe TRBD2 (5 bases). Germline loops: CDR1 SGHNT, CDR2 YENEEA. Trimming took 5 bases from V and 3 from J, leaving 10 bases between them. The CDR3 is 14 amino acids. For the CDR3, the DNA is TGTGCCAGCAGCCCGAAGAGGGACACCGGGGAGCTGTTTTTT. Amino acids: CASSPKRDTGELFF.

The chain carries TRBV18 and TRBJ2-5; 10 bases are a match to TRBD1. Germline values: CDR1 KGHSH, CDR2 LQKENI. This CDR3 contains 15 residues. Losses at the gene ends were 5 bases for V and 2 bases for J; bases not matched to a gene: 5. The CDR3 loop is CASSRGQGVQETQYF. In DNA, the CDR3 is TGTGCCAGCTCAAGAGGACAGGGGGTTCAAGAGACCCAGTACTTC.

The chain couples TRBV6-2 or TRBV6-3 to TRBJ1-1; tentative D call: TRBD1 (6 bases). Looked up from germline, CDR1 is MNHEY and CDR2 is SVGEGT. The CDR3 totals 15 residues. Between the trimmed V and J ends, which lost 2 bases and 6 bases, there was a span of 16 bases. The chain's CDR3 is CASSYQGGGYSEAFF. For the CDR3, the DNA is TGTGCCAGCAGTTACCAAGGGGGAGGGTATTCTGAAGCTTTCTTT.

The CDR3 is CAWSVGAGVEQYF. The CDR3 region has the DNA TGTGCCTGGAGTGTAGGGGCTGGGGTCGAGCAGTACTTC. The chain couples TRBV30 to TRBJ2-7; D might be TRBD1 (5 bases). Trimming took off 0 bases at V and 6 bases at J, with 12 bases between the two ends. The CDR3 sequence is 13 residues long. CDR1 GTSNPN and CDR2 SVGIG come from the germline V gene (reference sequence).

The chain has TRBV18 and TRBJ1-4; D uncertain. V dropped 8 bases and J dropped 1 base, with 11 bases sitting between them. The CDR3 loop spans 14 amino acids. Looked up from germline, CDR1 is KGHSH and CDR2 is LQKENI. The CDR3 sequence: CASRRSGTNEKLFF. The DNA of the CDR3 is TGTGCCAGCCGCCGAAGCGGAACTAATGAAAAACTGTTTTTT.

This clone was seen a handful of times. The rearrangement joins TRBV6-2 or TRBV6-3 to TRBJ2-3; the D is unclear. Germline assignment: CDR1 MNHEY and CDR2 SVGEGT. The CDR3 length is 13 residues. V lost 0 bases and J lost 0, with 1 base in between. This CDR3 is CASSYSSTDTQYF. Written as DNA, the CDR3 is TGTGCCAGCAGTTACTCTAGCACAGATACGCAGTATTTT.

The chain uses TRBV16 and TRBJ1-5; TRBD1 might be the D (5 bases). Trimming shortened V by 6 bases and J by 7 bases, and 13 bases separated the two germline ends. The CDR3 loop spans 13 amino acids. CDR1 is KGHSY and CDR2 is FQNENV in the germline V gene. The CDR3 coding sequence is TGTGCCAGCAGTAGTGGCGGGGACCAGCCCCAGCATTTT. Translated: CASSSGGDQPQHF.

V usage is TRBV4-1 and J usage is TRBJ2-7; 7 nucleotides line up with TRBD2. Per germline, CDR1 MGHRA and CDR2 YSYEKL. The CDR3 sequence is 15 residues long. The trim removed 0 bases at V and 6 bases at J, leaving 8 bases unmatched. The CDR3 reads CASSQDYTGGSEQYF. The CDR3 DNA sequence: TGCGCCAGCAGCCAAGATTATACGGGGGGTAGCGAGCAGTACTTC.

The chain combines TRBV4-1 with TRBJ2-5; D unresolved. The V and J ends lost 0 bases and 4 bases respectively, with 15 bases between them. This CDR3 region has 16 residues. The germline V gene has CDR1 MGHRA and CDR2 YSYEKL. The CDR3 nucleotides are TGCGCCAGCAGCCAAGATCGCGTTTACGGTGGAGAGACCCAGTACTTC. This codes for CASSQDRVYGGETQYF.

The J gene is TRBJ1-2, the V gene TRBV27; D ambiguous. Looked up from germline, CDR1 is MNHEY and CDR2 is SMNVEV (reference sequence). The V and J ends lost 3 bases and 6 bases respectively, with 11 bases between them. The CDR3 spans 13 residues. The CDR3 DNA reads TGTGCCAGCAGTTTGACCCCCGGGGATGGCTACACCTTC. As protein: CASSLTPGDGYTF.

This chain uses TRBV6-5 with TRBJ1-1; D not resolved. Per the germline V gene, CDR1 is MNHEY and CDR2 is SVGAGI. The CDR3 loop spans 10 amino acids. The V end was cut by 6 bases, the J end by 11 bases, with 10 bases between. The DNA of the CDR3 is TGTGCCAGCAGCAGACATTGGGCTTTCTTT. Protein product: CASSRHWAFF.

This clone was detected only a few times. The rearrangement links TRBV30 to TRBJ1-2, with TRBD1 matching 7 bases. This CDR3 contains 10 residues. CDR1 is GTSNPN, CDR2 SVGIG, per germline (reference sequence). The CDR3 reads CVGRGIGYTF. The CDR3 DNA is TGTGTGGGCAGGGGGATCGGCTACACCTTC.

The chain employs TRBV6-5 and TRBJ1-2, with TRBD1 matching 7 bases. The CDR3 runs to 14 residues. Germline V gene sequence: CDR1 MNHEY, CDR2 SVGAGI. Trimming at V came to 6 bases and at J to 5 bases, leaving 9 bases not matched to a gene. The CDR3 bases are TGTGCCAGCAGGACCGGGACAGAATTTTATGGCTACACCTTC. It is translated as CASRTGTEFYGYTF.

J is TRBJ1-4 and V is TRBV2; TRBD1 might be the D (6 bases). CDR1 SNHLY and CDR2 FYNNEI come from the germline V gene. Between the trimmed V and J ends, which lost 6 bases and 2 bases, there was a span of 13 bases. The CDR3 sequence is 15 residues long. This CDR3 reads CASRYTGSTNEKLFF. CDR3 nucleotides: TGTGCCAGCAGGTACACAGGGTCTACTAATGAAAAACTGTTTTTT.

This chain links TRBV7-2 with TRBJ1-2; no definite D call. This CDR3 spans 14 amino acids. Germline V gene lookup returns CDR1 SGHTA and CDR2 FQGNSA. The germline V and J ends were trimmed by 3 bases and 4 bases, with 12 bases remaining between them. CDR3: CASSFSGEGYGYTF. CDR3 nucleotides: TGTGCCAGCAGCTTTAGCGGGGAGGGCTATGGCTACACCTTC.

V gene TRBV30 combines with J gene TRBJ2-2; no reliable D call. Germline CDR1 GTSNPN, CDR2 SVGIG (reference sequence). The CDR3 totals 14 residues. Trimming stripped 0 bases from V and 3 bases from J, with 8 bases between. CDR3 nucleotide sequence: TGTGCCTGGAGTGTAGGCTTTGACACCGGGGAGCTGTTTTTT. It specifies CAWSVGFDTGELFF.

The chain recombines TRBV19 with TRBJ1-1; TRBD1 might be the D (6 bases). Germline V gene sequence: CDR1 LNHDA, CDR2 SQIVND (reference sequence). The CDR3 has 12 amino acids. The germline V and J ends were trimmed by 7 bases and 1 base, with 7 bases remaining between them. In nucleotides, the CDR3 is TGTGCCAGTACGGACAGGAACACTGAAGCTTTCTTT. Translating it yields CASTDRNTEAFF.